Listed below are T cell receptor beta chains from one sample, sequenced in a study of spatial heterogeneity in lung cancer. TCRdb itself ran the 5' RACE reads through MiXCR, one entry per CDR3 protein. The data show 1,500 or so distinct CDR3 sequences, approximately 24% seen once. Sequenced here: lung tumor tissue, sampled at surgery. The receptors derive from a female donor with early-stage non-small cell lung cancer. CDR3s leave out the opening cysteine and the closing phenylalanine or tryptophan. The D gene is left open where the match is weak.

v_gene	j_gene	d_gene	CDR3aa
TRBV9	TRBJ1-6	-	ASSVEVINSPLH
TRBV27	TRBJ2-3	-	ASSLIPGRGQLLDTQY
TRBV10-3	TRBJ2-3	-	AISGGRFTDTQY
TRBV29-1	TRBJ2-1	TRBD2	SVEVAGGYDEQF
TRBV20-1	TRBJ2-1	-	SARDLRAFTGNEQF
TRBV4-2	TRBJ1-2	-	ASSLTGRQVGYT
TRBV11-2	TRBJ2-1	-	ASSLFGTRREQF
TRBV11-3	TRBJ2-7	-	ASSLDRDFSSYEQY
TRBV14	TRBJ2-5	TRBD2	ASGPRAGGETQY
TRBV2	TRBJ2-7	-	ASPGLGGHEQY
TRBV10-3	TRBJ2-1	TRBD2	AIYSGGASNEQF
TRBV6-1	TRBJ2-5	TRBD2	AIFLAGIKTQY
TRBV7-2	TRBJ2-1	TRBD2	ASSVTRTSGVAPSRSNEQF
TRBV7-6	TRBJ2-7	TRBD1	ASSLRQGSEQY
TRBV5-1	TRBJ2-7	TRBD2	ASNTDPGLAGEQY
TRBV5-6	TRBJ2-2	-	ASSSGLYGELF
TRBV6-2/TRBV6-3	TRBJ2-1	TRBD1	ASSTGTGADEQF
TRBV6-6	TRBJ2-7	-	ASSYETAYEQY
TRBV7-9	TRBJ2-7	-	ASSPDGASGYEQY
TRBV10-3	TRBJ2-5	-	AISEGVLEEETQY
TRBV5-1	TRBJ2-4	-	ASSLDFGIQY
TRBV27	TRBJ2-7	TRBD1	ASSQGGPSYEQY
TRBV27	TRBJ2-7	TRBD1	ASWDRGNEQY
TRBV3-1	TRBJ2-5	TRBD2	ASSPRTSGTRGETQY
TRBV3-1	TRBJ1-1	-	ASSHRLNTEAF
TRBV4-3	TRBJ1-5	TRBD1	ASSQEYGGQLQATNQPQH
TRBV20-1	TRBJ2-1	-	SARDLVGGYNEQF
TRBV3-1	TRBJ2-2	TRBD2	ASSLLAAGELF
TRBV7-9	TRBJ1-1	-	ASSLTVAEAF
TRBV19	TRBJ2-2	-	ASRTGRDSGELF
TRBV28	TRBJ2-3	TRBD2	ASTSGGIADTQY
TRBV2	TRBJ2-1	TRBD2	ASRPGLGYNEQF
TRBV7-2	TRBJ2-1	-	ASSLDSGPYNEQF
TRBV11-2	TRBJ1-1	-	ASRNITGRVAF
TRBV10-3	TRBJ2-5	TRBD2	AISTSGGAQETQY
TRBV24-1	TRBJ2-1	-	ATSGSSGDHNEQF
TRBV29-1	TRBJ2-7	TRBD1	SVETGQENYEQY